This T cell receptor beta chain was obtained from a study of vaccination and CD4 T cells after COVID-19 (dated by TCRdb to 2022 to 2024). Context from the whole study: SARS-CoV-2 positivity had been established in the convalescent patients by nasal swab PCR, and mild disease was recorded in several of these patients and severe disease in one. Post-vaccine blood samples were collected a median of approximately 72 days after the second vaccine dose, ranging from about 13 to 241 days. Participants got two doses of the Pfizer-BioNTech BNT162b2 vaccine (n=8) or two doses of the Moderna mRNA-1273 vaccine (n=2). Control cultures received a CEFX viral epitope pool as the positive control, an HIV-1 Nef peptide pool as the negative control, or no peptide. The convalescent cohort comprised six males and four females, including two Hispanic individuals, seven Caucasians, two Asians and one multiracial person. In under twelve COVID-19 convalescent patients and a handful of infection-naive healthy vaccine recipients, researchers compared the spike-specific CD4+ TCR repertoire from before mRNA vaccination with the repertoire from after. Post-COVID blood samples were collected from convalescent patients a median of about 92 days after diagnosis, with a range of about 35 to 170 days. Culture stimuli were overlapping spike peptide pools from SARS-CoV-2 and from the common cold coronaviruses HCoV-NL63, HCoV-OC43 and HCoV-229E.

Trimming at the junction amounts to 3 bases on V and 4 bases on J, and the germline ends lie 12 bases apart. Sequences LNHDA (CDR1) and SQIVND (CDR2) are obtained from the germline V gene (reference sequence). From cysteine to phenylalanine, the CDR3 is 14 amino acids long. Only CDR3 DNA remains: 42 bases, in frame from the first base. The paper's findings and limits, for the study overall: In convalescent patients, a median about 90% of post-vaccine SARS-CoV-2-reactive clones were detected only after vaccination, and vaccine-specific priming was suggested by this finding. Only a relatively small number of convalescent patients were included in the study, and early timepoints following natural infection were not analyzed. The median count of SARS-CoV-2-reactive clonotypes went up from approximately 22 after infection to 30 to 40 after vaccination, although the change was not significant. Nearly all vaccine-specific clones in convalescent patients (304 of 307) were mono-reactive for SARS-CoV-2 spike rather than cross-reactive with common cold coronaviruses.

Libraries came from PCR. At the Johns Hopkins FTIC core, DNA from the cultured CD4+ T cells underwent TCR sequencing with the Oncomine TCR Beta short-read assay. Genomic DNA was extracted from the cultured CD4+ T cells with the QIAamp micro DNA kit. Oncomine TCR Beta libraries from cultured CD4+ T cells were pooled using unique dual indexes and sequenced on an Illumina iSeq 100. The published analysis was carried out like this. Non-productive sequences were filtered out, and CDR3s that did not start with C, did not end with F or W, or were shorter than 7 amino acids were discarded. Antigen-specific clonotypes were identified with the MANAFEST web application by comparing peptide-stimulated wells with reference and other culture wells. To be called positive, a clone needed an FDR below 0.05, an odds ratio above 5, and a productive frequency above 0.1% in at least two of three replicate wells. Clonotypes that were significantly expanded in both SARS-CoV-2 spike wells and at least one common cold coronavirus spike condition were defined as cross-reactive. CDR3 homology was assessed with Levenshtein distances (stringdist) and unrooted phylogenetic trees (ape) in R version 3.6.1. The public reads were quality trimmed at Q25 with fastp and then assembled into clones with MiXCR by TCRdb, keeping productive beta chains. Every distinct CDR3 protein forms one entry, paired with its most common genes and DNA. The V and J calls were not made by the authors but by TCRdb's processing. The sample contains more than 11,000 distinct CDR3 sequences, roughly 50% of them found a single time. The ten largest clonotypes hold 6.5% to 9.5% of the sample.

To note about this clonotype: The specificity of this receptor is unknown. Per-base quality was not reported, and no clone a single base away is much larger than it.

The treatment or condition label, read with the paper, signifies: roughly nine-day PBMC culture with coronavirus spike peptide pools or control peptides (ViraFEST assay). The study used the ViraFEST assay, which expanded antigen-specific T cells with peptide pools and then identified expanded clonotypes by TCR sequencing. Positive SARS-CoV-2 PCR tests in the convalescent patients dated from March to December 2020, before Alpha, Beta and Delta variants emerged in the United States. Over 1.5 million PBMCs per well were cultured in IMDM with roughly 5% human AB serum and roughly 9.3 IU/ml IL-2, plus 10 ug/ml peptide pools. On days 3 and 7, half of the culture medium was replaced with fresh IL-2-containing medium. After about 11 days of culture, CD4+ T cells were isolated by negative selection using the EasySep CD4+ T cell isolation kit. Ficoll-Paque Plus gradient centrifugation was used to isolate PBMCs from whole blood, and the isolated PBMCs were then either used fresh or cryopreserved at -140C. Each culture condition was generally run in triplicate wells.

The sequence was obtained from a human donor who had recovered from COVID-19. The V gene is TRBV19 and the J gene is TRBJ1-1, with the D gene not clear enough to name. The specimen sequenced was CD4+ T cells from blood, cultured in vitro. The nucleotide sequence is TGTGCCAGTAGTATTCGCTCAATGGGCACTGAAGCTTTCTTT. This codes for CASSIRSMGTEAFF.